Shown below are 3 T cell receptor beta chains from a single sample sequenced in a study of blood T cell repertoires in COVID-19. Clones were sequenced by immunoSEQ multiplex PCR, and TCRdb holds only the in-frame ones, with some missing. Altogether a few hundred thousand clones are present, roughly 90% being singletons, with the ten largest covering approximately 1.8%. Sequencing was performed on PBMCs or T cells enriched from blood (not recorded which). The receptors were gathered from a woman aged 40 to 55 who had recovered from COVID-19.

The chain carries TRBV27 and TRBJ2-7; TRBD1 aligns across 8 bases. Germline V gene sequence: CDR1 MNHEY, CDR2 SMNVEV (reference sequence). J was trimmed by 3 bases and V by 5 bases; bases with no gene match: 6. The CDR3 runs to 14 residues. CDR3 bases: TGTGCCAGCAGTGGACAGGGTTTTAACTACGAGCAGTACTTC. This sequence encodes CASSGQGFNYEQYF.

This clone was picked up a small number of times. The chain employs TRBV24-1 and TRBJ1-2; D perhaps matches TRBD1 (6 bases). V lost 3 bases and J lost 4, with 8 bases in between. The CDR3 spans 13 residues. Germline lookup yields CDR1 KGHDR and CDR2 SFDVKD. CDR3 sequence: CATSDTGTYGYTF. CDR3 sequence (DNA): TGTGCCACCAGTGATACAGGGACCTATGGCTACACCTTC.

The CDR3 DNA reads as TGTGCCACCAGCGACCGGGGGGGAAGAACCGGGGAGCTGTTTTTT. Amino acid sequence: CATSDRGGRTGELFF. This rearrangement joins TRBV15 to TRBJ2-2; 8 bases match TRBD2. The ends lost 5 bases at V and 5 bases at J; junction bases unmatched: 7. The CDR3 spans 15 residues. From germline, CDR1 is LNHNV and CDR2 YYDKDF (reference sequence).